A selection of T cell receptor beta chains follows, all from one sample in a study of blood T cell repertoires in COVID-19. Method: immunoSEQ multiplex PCR; TCRdb's copy keeps in-frame clones and lacks some. The table records approximately 230,000 clones, around nine tenths of them present only once. The sequencing sample was made of peripheral blood. All receptors come from a woman aged 40 to 49 who had recovered from COVID-19. CDR3s include the opening cysteine and the closing phenylalanine or tryptophan. D genes are given only for firm matches. Clone size is shown for a subset of rows, as once, few, many or a class of expanded clone.

d_gene	abundance	v_gene	len	j_gene	CDR3aa	CDR3nt
.	.	TRBV27	15	TRBJ1-5	CASSSGPYSNQPQHF	TGTGCCAGCAGTTCAGGGCCCTATAGCAATCAGCCCCAGCATTTT
.	once	TRBV5-1	14	TRBJ1-5	CASSPGMGGAPQHF	TGCGCCAGCAGCCCGGGGATGGGGGGGGCGCCCCAGCATTTT
TRBD1	once	TRBV19	14	TRBJ1-1	CASSGGQRNTEAFF	TGTGCCAGTAGTGGGGGACAGAGAAACACTGAAGCTTTCTTT
.	few	TRBV28	14	TRBJ1-5	CASSLGQSNQPQHF	TGTGCCAGCAGTTTGGGGCAAAGCAATCAGCCCCAGCATTTT
.	.	TRBV7-9	16	TRBJ2-7	CASSRTDSLVRYEQYF	TGTGCCAGCAGCCGAACCGACAGCCTCGTCCGCTACGAGCAGTACTTC
.	.	TRBV28	15	TRBJ1-6	CASPRQGGYNSPLHF	TGTGCCAGCCCTCGTCAGGGAGGATATAATTCACCCCTCCACTTT
.	.	TRBV28	14	TRBJ2-7	CASHSGGFPDSQYF	TGTGCCAGCCATTCAGGGGGGTTTCCCGACTCTCAGTACTTC
TRBD1	.	TRBV7-2	15	TRBJ2-2	CASSLEVGGPGELFF	TGTGCCAGCAGCTTAGAAGTAGGGGGCCCCGGGGAGCTGTTTTTT
.	.	TRBV11-2	15	TRBJ2-7	CASSLVATGLYEQYF	TGTGCCAGCAGCTTAGTAGCGACAGGCCTCTACGAGCAGTACTTC
TRBD1	once	TRBV11-3	14	TRBJ1-6	CASSLAQGGSPLHF	TGTGCCAGCAGCTTAGCACAGGGGGGCTCACCCCTCCACTTT
TRBD1	once	TRBV24-1	18	TRBJ1-5	CATSDLGTGVRHNQPQHF	TGTGCCACCAGTGATTTGGGGACAGGGGTCCGTCACAATCAGCCCCAGCATTTT
.	.	TRBV7-6	15	TRBJ2-7	CASSLSQGGSREQYF	TGTGCCAGCAGCCTCTCCCAGGGGGGCTCGCGGGAGCAGTACTTC
.	.	TRBV6-5	15	TRBJ1-1	CASSYSKAAQIEAFF	TGTGCCAGCAGTTACTCGAAAGCAGCGCAGATAGAAGCTTTCTTT
.	.	TRBV19	17	TRBJ2-1	CASSPRGGLAMYNEQFF	TGTGCCAGTAGCCCAAGGGGGGGGCTAGCGATGTACAATGAGCAGTTCTTC
.	once	TRBV10-1	16	TRBJ2-7	CASSERESPTSYEQYF	TGCGCCAGCAGTGAGAGAGAGTCTCCCACCTCCTACGAGCAGTACTTC
TRBD2	.	TRBV2	18	TRBJ2-1	CASSEETSGSFSYNEQFF	TGTGCCAGCAGTGAAGAGACTAGCGGGAGTTTTTCCTACAATGAGCAGTTCTTC
TRBD1	.	TRBV11-3	14	TRBJ1-1	CASRGPGQGAEAFF	TGTGCCAGCAGGGGACCGGGACAGGGAGCTGAAGCTTTCTTT
.	.	TRBV5-6	13	TRBJ2-1	CASSLARANEQFF	TGTGCCAGCAGCTTGGCCAGGGCCAATGAGCAGTTCTTC
.	.	TRBV18	15	TRBJ1-2	CASSPSQGPNYGYTF	TGTGCCAGCTCACCATCCCAGGGTCCCAACTATGGCTACACCTTC
TRBD2	few	TRBV7-6	18	TRBJ2-7	CASSLAPPSGASSYEQYF	TGTGCCAGCAGCTTAGCGCCCCCTAGCGGGGCTAGCTCCTACGAGCAGTACTTC
.	.	TRBV6-5	13	TRBJ1-1	CASSYAGYTEAFF	TGTGCCAGCAGTTATGCCGGGTACACTGAAGCTTTCTTT
TRBD1	.	TRBV27	15	TRBJ1-2	CASSLSTGVAYGYTF	TGTGCCAGCAGTTTATCCACAGGGGTGGCCTATGGCTACACCTTC
TRBD1	.	TRBV19	13	TRBJ1-2	CASTRTGGNGYTF	TGTGCCAGTACCCGGACAGGGGGGAATGGCTACACCTTC
.	few	TRBV19	15	TRBJ2-2	CASSIDSSVAGELFF	TGTGCCAGTAGTATAGATTCTTCAGTGGCCGGGGAGCTGTTTTTT
.	.	TRBV7-2	15	TRBJ1-1	CASSLDGDKNTEAFF	TGTGCCAGCAGCTTAGATGGTGACAAGAACACTGAAGCTTTCTTT
.	.	TRBV12-5	14	TRBJ2-3	CASGLSQYTDTQYF	TGTGCTAGTGGTTTGTCACAGTACACAGATACGCAGTATTTT
.	few	TRBV4-3	16	TRBJ2-6	CASSQDEGIGANVLTF	TGCGCCAGCAGCCAAGATGAGGGAATTGGGGCCAACGTCCTGACTTTC
.	few	TRBV19	14	TRBJ1-6	CASSNAGRGSPLHF	TGTGCCAGTAGTAATGCGGGCAGGGGATCACCCCTCCACTTT
.	.	TRBV3-1/TRBV3-2	16	TRBJ2-5	CASSQGVRTYQETQYF	TGTGCCAGCAGCCAAGGGGTAAGGACTTACCAAGAGACCCAGTACTTC
TRBD1	.	TRBV19	15	TRBJ2-5	CASSIGTGGSETQYF	TGTGCCAGTAGTATTGGGACAGGGGGCAGCGAGACCCAGTACTTC
TRBD1	.	TRBV4-3	15	TRBJ2-7	CASSPGTDYSYEQYF	TGCGCCAGCAGCCCCGGGACAGATTACTCCTACGAGCAGTACTTC
.	.	TRBV20-1	9	TRBJ1-2	CSPGYGYTF	TGCAGTCCGGGTTATGGCTACACCTTC
.	once	TRBV19	16	TRBJ2-7	CASSTTGIPAVGEQYF	TGTGCCAGTAGTACAACCGGGATCCCGGCCGTGGGCGAGCAGTACTTC
.	.	TRBV19	15	TRBJ2-7	CASSIVPGQFYEQYF	TGTGCCAGTAGTATAGTCCCCGGACAGTTCTACGAGCAGTACTTC
.	.	TRBV15	15	TRBJ2-5	CATSEPGRGQETQYF	TGTGCCACCAGCGAACCGGGCCGCGGGCAAGAGACCCAGTACTTC
.	.	TRBV11-2	14	TRBJ1-2	CASSFGQTNYGYTF	TGTGCCAGCAGCTTCGGACAGACTAACTATGGCTACACCTTC
.	few	TRBV6-5	14	TRBJ1-2	CASSKPGQNYGYTF	TGTGCCAGCAGCAAACCTGGCCAGAACTATGGCTACACCTTC
.	.	TRBV20-1	11	TRBJ1-2	CSAARGYGYTF	TGCAGTGCTGCCCGGGGCTATGGCTACACCTTC
TRBD2	.	TRBV18	17	TRBJ2-5	CASSPPERAGGQETQYF	TGTGCCAGCTCACCACCGGAGAGGGCGGGAGGCCAAGAGACCCAGTACTTC
.	.	TRBV27	14	TRBJ1-2	CASRPGQSGYGYTF	TGTGCCAGCAGGCCCGGACAGAGTGGCTATGGCTACACCTTC
TRBD1	.	TRBV19	13	TRBJ2-7	CASSTTGAREQYF	TGTGCCAGTAGTACCACAGGGGCCCGCGAGCAGTACTTC
.	once	TRBV7-2	13	TRBJ2-1	CASSLDRGGEQFF	TGTGCCAGCAGCTTAGACAGGGGAGGTGAGCAGTTCTTC
.	.	TRBV21-1	15	TRBJ1-1	CASSKNGRENTEAFF	TGTGCCAGCAGCAAAAACGGCAGGGAGAACACTGAAGCTTTCTTT
TRBD2	.	TRBV24-1	15	TRBJ2-1	CATRQGTSGRDEQFF	TGTGCCACGAGACAAGGGACTAGCGGACGGGATGAGCAGTTCTTC
TRBD2	.	TRBV27	15	TRBJ2-7	CASSISGGALDEQYF	TGTGCCAGCAGCATTAGCGGGGGGGCCCTCGACGAGCAGTACTTC
.	.	TRBV19	12	TRBJ2-7	CASSTLAGEQYF	TGTGCCAGTAGTACCCTGGCGGGTGAGCAGTACTTC
.	.	TRBV18	13	TRBJ2-5	CASSPTHEETQYF	TGTGCCAGCTCACCAACTCACGAAGAGACCCAGTACTTC
TRBD1	.	TRBV28	14	TRBJ1-4	CASSGGTGVEKLFF	TGTGCCAGCAGCGGCGGGACAGGGGTAGAAAAACTGTTTTTT
TRBD1	.	TRBV2	16	TRBJ2-5	CASSSFLGTAQETQYF	TGTGCCAGCAGTTCTTTTCTCGGGACAGCGCAAGAGACCCAGTACTTC
TRBD2	.	TRBV4-2	14	TRBJ2-1	CASSQEGLVSEQFF	TGTGCCAGCAGCCAAGAGGGACTAGTTAGTGAGCAGTTCTTC
.	.	TRBV5-5	14	TRBJ2-7	CASSPGGTTYEQYF	TGTGCCAGCAGTCCCGGGGGAACAACCTACGAGCAGTACTTC
TRBD2	.	TRBV18	19	TRBJ2-3	CASSPPGLAGGPSTDTQYF	TGTGCCAGCTCACCGCCAGGACTAGCGGGGGGGCCGAGCACAGATACGCAGTATTTT
.	.	TRBV14	14	TRBJ1-2	CASSTRPGDYGYTF	TGTGCCAGCAGCACCCGCCCCGGGGACTATGGCTACACCTTC
TRBD2	.	TRBV6-5	15	TRBJ2-4	CASRTGSGGPNIQYF	TGTGCCAGCAGAACGGGGTCGGGGGGGCCAAACATTCAGTACTTC